This T cell receptor (beta chain) was identified in a study of T cells after yellow fever vaccination. Each CDR3 protein is one row after TCRdb ran MiXCR on the 5' RACE reads. The table lists some 250,000 distinct CDR3 sequences, about 7.1% of them singletons. V was clipped by 1 base and J by 7 bases; unmatched bases: 14. There are 17 residues in the CDR3. The germline V gene encodes CDR1 DFQATT and CDR2 SNEGSKA (reference sequence). About this clonotype: Its antigen is currently unknown.

Whole-study results and caveats: FACS-sorted repertoires might harbor abundant contaminating clonotypes from the bulk population.

The chain employs TRBV20-1 and TRBJ2-1, with 9 bases matching TRBD2. Sample: CD4+ T cells sorted from PBMCs, taken 15 days after the yellow fever booster vaccination. This TCR was sampled from a man aged 25 to 40 who received the YFV17D yellow fever vaccine. The CDR3 bases are TGCAGTGCTAGAGGGACGGGCGGGAGGGCCTACCCTAATGAGCAGTTCTTC. Translation: CSARGTGGRAYPNEQFF.